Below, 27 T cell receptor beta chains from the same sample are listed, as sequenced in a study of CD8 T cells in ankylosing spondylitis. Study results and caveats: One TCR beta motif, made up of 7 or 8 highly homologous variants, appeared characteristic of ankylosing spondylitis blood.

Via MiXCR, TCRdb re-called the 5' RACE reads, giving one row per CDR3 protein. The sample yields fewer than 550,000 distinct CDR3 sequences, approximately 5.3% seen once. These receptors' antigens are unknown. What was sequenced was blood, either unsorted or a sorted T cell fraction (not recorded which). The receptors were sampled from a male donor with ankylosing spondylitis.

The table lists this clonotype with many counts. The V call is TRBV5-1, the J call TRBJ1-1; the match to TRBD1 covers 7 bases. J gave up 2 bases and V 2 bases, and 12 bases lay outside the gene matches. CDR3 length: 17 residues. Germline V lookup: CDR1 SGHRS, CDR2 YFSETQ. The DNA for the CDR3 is TGCGCCAGCAGCTTCGGACAGGCCACTACACAAAACACTGAAGCTTTCTTT. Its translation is CASSFGQATTQNTEAFF.

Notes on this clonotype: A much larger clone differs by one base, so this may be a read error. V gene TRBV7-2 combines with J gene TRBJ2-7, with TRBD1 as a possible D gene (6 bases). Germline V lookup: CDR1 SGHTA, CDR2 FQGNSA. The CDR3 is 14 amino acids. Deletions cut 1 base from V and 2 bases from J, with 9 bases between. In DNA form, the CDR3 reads TGTGCCAGCAGCTTAGTTCAGGGGCCCTACGAGCAGTACTTC. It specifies CASSLVQGPYEQYF.

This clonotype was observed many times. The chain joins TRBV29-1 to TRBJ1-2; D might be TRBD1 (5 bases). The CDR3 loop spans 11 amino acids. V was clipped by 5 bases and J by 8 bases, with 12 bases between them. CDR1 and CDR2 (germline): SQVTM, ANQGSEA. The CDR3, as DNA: TGCAGCGTTTATGAGGGGCGAGGCTACACCTTC. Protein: CSVYEGRGYTF.

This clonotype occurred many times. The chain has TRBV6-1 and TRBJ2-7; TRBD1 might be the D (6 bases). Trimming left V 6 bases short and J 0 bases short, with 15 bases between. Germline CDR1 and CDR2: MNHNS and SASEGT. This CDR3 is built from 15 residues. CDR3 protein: CASRPDRPFSYEQYF. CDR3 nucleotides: TGTGCCAGCAGACCCGACAGGCCCTTCTCCTACGAGCAGTACTTC.

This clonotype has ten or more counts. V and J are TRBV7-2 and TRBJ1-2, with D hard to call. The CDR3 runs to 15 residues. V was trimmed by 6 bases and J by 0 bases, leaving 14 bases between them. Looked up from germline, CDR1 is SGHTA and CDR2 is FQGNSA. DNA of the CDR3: TGTGCCAGCAGACTCTCGGGCGGAGCTAACTATGGCTACACCTTC. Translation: CASRLSGGANYGYTF.

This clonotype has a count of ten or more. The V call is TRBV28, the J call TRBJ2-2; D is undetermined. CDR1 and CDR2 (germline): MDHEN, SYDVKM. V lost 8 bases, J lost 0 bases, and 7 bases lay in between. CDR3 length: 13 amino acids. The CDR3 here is CASEPTNTGELFF. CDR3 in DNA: TGTGCCAGCGAGCCGACGAACACCGGGGAGCTGTTTTTT.

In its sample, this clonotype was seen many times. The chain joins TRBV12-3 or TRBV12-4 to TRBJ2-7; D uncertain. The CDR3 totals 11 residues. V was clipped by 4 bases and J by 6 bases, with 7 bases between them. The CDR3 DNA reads TGTGCCAGCAGTTCTCTGGGCGAGCAGTACTTC. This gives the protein CASSSLGEQYF.

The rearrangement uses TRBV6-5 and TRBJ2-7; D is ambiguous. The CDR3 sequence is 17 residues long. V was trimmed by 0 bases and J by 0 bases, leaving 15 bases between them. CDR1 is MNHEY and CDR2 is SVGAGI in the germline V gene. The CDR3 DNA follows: TGTGCCAGCAGTTACTCGATAGGGTCAGTAGGCTCCTACGAGCAGTACTTC. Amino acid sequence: CASSYSIGSVGSYEQYF.

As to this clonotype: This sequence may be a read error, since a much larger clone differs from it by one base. CDR3 protein: CASSEVWTAWEETQYF. In DNA form, the CDR3 reads TGTGCCAGCAGTGAAGTTTGGACAGCTTGGGAAGAGACCCAGTACTTC. The rearrangement uses TRBV6-1 and TRBJ2-5; tentative D call: TRBD1 (6 bases). CDR3 length equals 16 residues. V shed 1 base and J shed 3 bases, with 15 bases lying between them. The germline gives CDR1 MNHNS, CDR2 SASEGT.

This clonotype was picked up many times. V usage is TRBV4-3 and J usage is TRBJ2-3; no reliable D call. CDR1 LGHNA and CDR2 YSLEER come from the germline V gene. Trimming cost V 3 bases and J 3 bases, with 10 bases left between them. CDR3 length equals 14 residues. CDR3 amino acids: CASSHGGATDTQYF. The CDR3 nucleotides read TGCGCCAGCAGCCATGGCGGAGCAACAGATACGCAGTATTTT.

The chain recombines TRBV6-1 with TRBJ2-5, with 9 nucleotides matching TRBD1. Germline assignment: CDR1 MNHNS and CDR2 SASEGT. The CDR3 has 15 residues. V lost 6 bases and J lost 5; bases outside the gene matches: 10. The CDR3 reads CASSQLTGGGETQYF. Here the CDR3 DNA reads TGTGCCAGCAGCCAACTAACAGGGGGCGGCGAGACCCAGTACTTC.

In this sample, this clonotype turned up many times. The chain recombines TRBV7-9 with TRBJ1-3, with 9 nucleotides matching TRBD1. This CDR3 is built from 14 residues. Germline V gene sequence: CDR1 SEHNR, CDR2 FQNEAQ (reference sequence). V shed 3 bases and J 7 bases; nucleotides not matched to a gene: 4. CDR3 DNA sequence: TGTGCCAGCAGCTTTGGGACAGGGACGAACACCATATATTTT. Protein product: CASSFGTGTNTIYF.

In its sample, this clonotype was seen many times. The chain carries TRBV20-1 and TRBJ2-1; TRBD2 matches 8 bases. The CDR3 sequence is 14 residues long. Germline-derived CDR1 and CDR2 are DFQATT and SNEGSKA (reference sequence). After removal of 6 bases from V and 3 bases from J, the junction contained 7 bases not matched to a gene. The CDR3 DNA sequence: TGCAGTGCCCCGAGGCGGGAGGTCTACAATGAGCAGTTCTTC. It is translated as CSAPRREVYNEQFF.

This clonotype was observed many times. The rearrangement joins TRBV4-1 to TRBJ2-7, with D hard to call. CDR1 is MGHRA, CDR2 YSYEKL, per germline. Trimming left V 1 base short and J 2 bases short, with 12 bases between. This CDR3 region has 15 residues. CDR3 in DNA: TGCGCCAGCAGCCAAGTGGCCACTACGCCCTACGAGCAGTACTTC. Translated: CASSQVATTPYEQYF.

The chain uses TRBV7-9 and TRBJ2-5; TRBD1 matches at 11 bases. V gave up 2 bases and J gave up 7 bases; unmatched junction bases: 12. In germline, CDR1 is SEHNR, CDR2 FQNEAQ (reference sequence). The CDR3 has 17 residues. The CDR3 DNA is TGTGCCAGCAGCTTACCCCACGGACAGGGGGCGGACGGGACCCAGTACTTC. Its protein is CASSLPHGQGADGTQYF.

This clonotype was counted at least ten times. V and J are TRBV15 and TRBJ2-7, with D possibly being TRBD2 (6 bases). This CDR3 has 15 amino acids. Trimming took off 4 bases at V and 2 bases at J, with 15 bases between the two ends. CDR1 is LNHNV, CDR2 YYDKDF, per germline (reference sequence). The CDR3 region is CATSKVIADPYEQYF. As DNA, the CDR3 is TGTGCCACCAGCAAAGTAATAGCGGACCCCTACGAGCAGTACTTC. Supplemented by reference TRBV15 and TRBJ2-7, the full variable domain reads DAMVIQNPRYQVTQFGKPVTLSCSQTLNHNVMYWYQQKSSQAPKLLFHYYDKDFNNEADTPDNFQSRRPNTSFCFLDIRSPGLGDTAMYLCATSKVIADPYEQYFGPGTRLTVT.

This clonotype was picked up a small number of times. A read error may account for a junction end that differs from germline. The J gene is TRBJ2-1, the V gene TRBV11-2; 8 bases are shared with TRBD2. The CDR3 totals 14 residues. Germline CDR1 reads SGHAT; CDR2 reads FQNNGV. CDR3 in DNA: TGTGCCAGCAGCCAGAATTTAGCGGGGACCCGTTTAACCTTC. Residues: CASSQNLAGTRLTF.

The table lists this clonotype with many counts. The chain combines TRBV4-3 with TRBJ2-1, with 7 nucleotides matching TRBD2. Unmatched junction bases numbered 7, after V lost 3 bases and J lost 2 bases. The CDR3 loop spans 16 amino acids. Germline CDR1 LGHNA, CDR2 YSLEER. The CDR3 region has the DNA TGCGCCAGCAGCCAGTTGCTAGCGGTCCCCTACAATGAGCAGTTCTTC. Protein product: CASSQLLAVPYNEQFF.

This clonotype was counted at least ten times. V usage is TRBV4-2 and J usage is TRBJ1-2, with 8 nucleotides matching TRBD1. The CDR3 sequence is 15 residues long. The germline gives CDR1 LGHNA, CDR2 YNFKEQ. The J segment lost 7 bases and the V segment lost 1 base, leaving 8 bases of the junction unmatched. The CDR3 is CASSQVSRGLSGYTF. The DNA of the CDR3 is TGTGCCAGCAGCCAAGTATCCAGGGGGCTTTCTGGCTACACCTTC.

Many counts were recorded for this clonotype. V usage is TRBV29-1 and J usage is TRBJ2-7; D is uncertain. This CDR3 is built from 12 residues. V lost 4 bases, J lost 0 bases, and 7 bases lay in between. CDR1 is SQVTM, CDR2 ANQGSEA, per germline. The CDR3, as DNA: TGCAGCGTTGTGGTCGGCTCCTACGAGCAGTACTTC. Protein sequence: CSVVVGSYEQYF.

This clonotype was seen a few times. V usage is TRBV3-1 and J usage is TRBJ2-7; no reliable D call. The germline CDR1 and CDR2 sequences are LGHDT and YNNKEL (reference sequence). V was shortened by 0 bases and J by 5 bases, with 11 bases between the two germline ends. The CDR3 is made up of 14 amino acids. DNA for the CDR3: TGTGCCAGCAGCCAAGATCATCTGGTTGACGAGCAGTACTTC. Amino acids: CASSQDHLVDEQYF.

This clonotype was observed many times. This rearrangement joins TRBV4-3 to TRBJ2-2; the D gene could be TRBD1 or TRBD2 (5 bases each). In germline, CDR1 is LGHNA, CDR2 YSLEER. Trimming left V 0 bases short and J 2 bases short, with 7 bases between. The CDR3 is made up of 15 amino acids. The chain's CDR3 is CASSQEGENTGELFF. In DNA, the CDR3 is TGCGCCAGCAGCCAAGAGGGGGAAAACACCGGGGAGCTGTTTTTT.

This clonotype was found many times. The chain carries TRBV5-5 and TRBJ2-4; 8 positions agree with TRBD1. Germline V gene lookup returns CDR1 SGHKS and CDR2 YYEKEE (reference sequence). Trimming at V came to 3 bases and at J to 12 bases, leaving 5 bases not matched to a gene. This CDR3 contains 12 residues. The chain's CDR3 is CASSYGQGAQYF. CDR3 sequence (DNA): TGTGCCAGCAGCTACGGACAGGGCGCTCAGTACTTC.

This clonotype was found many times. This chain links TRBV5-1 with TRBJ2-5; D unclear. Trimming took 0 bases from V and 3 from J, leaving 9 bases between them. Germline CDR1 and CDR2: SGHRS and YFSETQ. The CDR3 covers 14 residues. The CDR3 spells CASSLGPNEETQYF. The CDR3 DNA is TGCGCCAGCAGCTTGGGACCCAACGAAGAGACCCAGTACTTC.

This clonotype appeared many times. For the CDR3, the DNA is TGTGCCAGCCGACTATTACCAACGAACACTGAAGCTTTCTTT. It translates to CASRLLPTNTEAFF. The chain recombines TRBV11-2 with TRBJ1-1; the D is unclear. V was trimmed by 8 bases and J by 1 base, leaving 14 bases between them. This CDR3 region has 14 residues. Germline V CDR1 and CDR2: SGHAT, FQNNGV.

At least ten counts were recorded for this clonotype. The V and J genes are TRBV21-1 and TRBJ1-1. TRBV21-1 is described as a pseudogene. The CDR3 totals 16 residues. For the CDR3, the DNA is TGTGCCAGCAGCACAAGCGGTTGGTCAGAGAACACTGAAGCTTTCTTT. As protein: CASSTSGWSENTEAFF.

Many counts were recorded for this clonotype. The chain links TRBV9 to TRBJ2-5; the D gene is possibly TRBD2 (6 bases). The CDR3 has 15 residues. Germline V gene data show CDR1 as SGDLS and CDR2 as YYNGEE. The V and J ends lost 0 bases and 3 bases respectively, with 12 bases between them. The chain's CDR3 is CASSVGGGPEETQYF. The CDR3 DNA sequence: TGTGCCAGCAGCGTAGGAGGAGGGCCCGAAGAGACCCAGTACTTC.